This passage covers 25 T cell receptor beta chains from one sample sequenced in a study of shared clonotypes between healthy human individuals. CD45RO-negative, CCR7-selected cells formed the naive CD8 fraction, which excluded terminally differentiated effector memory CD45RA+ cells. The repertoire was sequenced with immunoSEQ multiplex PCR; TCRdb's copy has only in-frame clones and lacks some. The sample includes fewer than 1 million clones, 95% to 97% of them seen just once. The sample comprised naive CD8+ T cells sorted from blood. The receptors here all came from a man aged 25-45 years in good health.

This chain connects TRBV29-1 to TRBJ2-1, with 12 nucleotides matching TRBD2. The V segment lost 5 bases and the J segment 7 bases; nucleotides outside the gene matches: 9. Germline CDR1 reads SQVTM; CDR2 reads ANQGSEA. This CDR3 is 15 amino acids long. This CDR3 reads CSVYLAGGPRNEQFF. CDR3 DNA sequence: TGCAGCGTTTACCTAGCGGGAGGGCCGCGGAATGAGCAGTTCTTC.

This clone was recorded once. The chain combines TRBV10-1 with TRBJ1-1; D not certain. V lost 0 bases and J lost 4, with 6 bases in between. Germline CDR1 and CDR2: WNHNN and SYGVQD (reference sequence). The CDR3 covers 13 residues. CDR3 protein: CASSESGGTEAFF. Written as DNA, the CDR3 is TGCGCCAGCAGTGAGTCGGGTGGCACTGAAGCTTTCTTT.

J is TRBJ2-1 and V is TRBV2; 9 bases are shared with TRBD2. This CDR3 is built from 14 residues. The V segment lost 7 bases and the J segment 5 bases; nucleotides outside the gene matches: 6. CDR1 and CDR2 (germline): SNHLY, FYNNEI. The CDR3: CASNTASGDNEQFF. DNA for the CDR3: TGTGCCAGCAATACGGCTAGCGGGGACAATGAGCAGTTCTTC.

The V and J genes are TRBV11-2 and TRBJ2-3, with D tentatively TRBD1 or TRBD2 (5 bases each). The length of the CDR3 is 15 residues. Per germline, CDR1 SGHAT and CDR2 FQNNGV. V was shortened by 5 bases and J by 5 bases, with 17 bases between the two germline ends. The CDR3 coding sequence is TGTGCCAGCAGCCAGACGCCGGGGCCAGGAGATACGCAGTATTTT. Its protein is CASSQTPGPGDTQYF.

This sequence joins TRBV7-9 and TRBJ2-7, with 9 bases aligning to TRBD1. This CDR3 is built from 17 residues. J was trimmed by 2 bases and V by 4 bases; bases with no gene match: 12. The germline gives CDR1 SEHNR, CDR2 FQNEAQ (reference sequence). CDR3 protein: CASSSSPGQGITYEQYF. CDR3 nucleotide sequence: TGTGCCAGCAGCTCGTCTCCGGGACAGGGTATTACCTACGAGCAGTACTTC.

CDR3 DNA: TGTGCCAGCTCCTTCGGTACGGACGCCTACAATGAGCAGTTCTTC. It codes for CASSFGTDAYNEQFF. This chain uses TRBV18 with TRBJ2-1; D is unclear. V lost 6 bases and J 2 bases, leaving 14 bases between the germline ends. Germline V gene lookup returns CDR1 KGHSH and CDR2 LQKENI. The CDR3 sequence is 15 residues long.

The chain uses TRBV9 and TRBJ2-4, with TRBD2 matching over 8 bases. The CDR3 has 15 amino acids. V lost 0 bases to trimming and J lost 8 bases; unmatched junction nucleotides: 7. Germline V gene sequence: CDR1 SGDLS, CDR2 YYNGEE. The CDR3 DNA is TGTGCCAGCAGCGTAGATGGGACTAGGGGCCACATTCAGTACTTC. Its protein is CASSVDGTRGHIQYF.

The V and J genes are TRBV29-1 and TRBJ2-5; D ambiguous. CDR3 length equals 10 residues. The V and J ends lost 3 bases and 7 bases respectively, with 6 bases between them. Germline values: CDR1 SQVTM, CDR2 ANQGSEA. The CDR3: CSVDSGTQYF. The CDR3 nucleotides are TGCAGCGTTGATTCAGGGACCCAGTACTTC. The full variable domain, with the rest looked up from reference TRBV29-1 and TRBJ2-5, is SAVISQKPSRDICQRGTSLTIQCQVDSQVTMMFWYRQQPGQSLTLIATANQGSEATYESGFVIDKFPISRPNLTFSTLTVSNMSPEDSSIYLCSVDSGTQYFGPGTRLLVL.

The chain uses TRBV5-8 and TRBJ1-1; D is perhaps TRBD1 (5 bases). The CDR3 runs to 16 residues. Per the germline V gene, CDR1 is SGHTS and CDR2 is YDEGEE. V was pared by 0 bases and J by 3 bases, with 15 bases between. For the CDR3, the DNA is TGTGCCAGCAGCTTGGTACAATACAGGTTAGACACTGAAGCTTTCTTT. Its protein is CASSLVQYRLDTEAFF.

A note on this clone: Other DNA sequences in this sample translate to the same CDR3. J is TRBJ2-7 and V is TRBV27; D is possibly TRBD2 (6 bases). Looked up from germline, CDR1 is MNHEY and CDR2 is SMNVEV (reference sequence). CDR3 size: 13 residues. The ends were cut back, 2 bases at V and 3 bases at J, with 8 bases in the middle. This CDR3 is CASSLQGGYEQYF. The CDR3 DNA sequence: TGTGCCAGCAGTTTACAGGGAGGCTACGAGCAGTACTTC.

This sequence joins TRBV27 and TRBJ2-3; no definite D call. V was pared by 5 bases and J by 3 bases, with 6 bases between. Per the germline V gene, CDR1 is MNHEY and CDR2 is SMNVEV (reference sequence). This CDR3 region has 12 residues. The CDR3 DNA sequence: TGTGCCAGCAGTGAGCTTACAGATACGCAGTATTTT. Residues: CASSELTDTQYF.

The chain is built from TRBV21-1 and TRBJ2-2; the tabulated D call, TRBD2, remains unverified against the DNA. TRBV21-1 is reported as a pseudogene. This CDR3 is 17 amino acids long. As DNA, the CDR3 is TGTGCCAGCAGCGAGGGACTAGCGGGAGGAGTTGGCGGGGAGCTGTTTTTT. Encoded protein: CASSEGLAGGVGGELFF.

CDR3 sequence reads: CASGSGPLVPWEKLFF. CDR3 nucleotides: TGTGCCAGCGGGTCGGGACCCCTCGTCCCTTGGGAAAAACTGTTTTTT. This chain uses TRBV7-9 with TRBJ1-4; a weak D match, TRBD1 (5 bases). Per the germline V gene, CDR1 is SEHNR and CDR2 is FQNEAQ (reference sequence). The CDR3 sequence is 16 residues long. Trimming left V 8 bases short and J 8 bases short, with 24 bases between.

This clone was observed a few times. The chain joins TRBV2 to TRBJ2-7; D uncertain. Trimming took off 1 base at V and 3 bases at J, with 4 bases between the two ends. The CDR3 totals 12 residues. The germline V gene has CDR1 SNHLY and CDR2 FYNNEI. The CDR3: CASSEGDYEQYF. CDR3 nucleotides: TGTGCCAGCAGTGAAGGGGACTACGAGCAGTACTTC.

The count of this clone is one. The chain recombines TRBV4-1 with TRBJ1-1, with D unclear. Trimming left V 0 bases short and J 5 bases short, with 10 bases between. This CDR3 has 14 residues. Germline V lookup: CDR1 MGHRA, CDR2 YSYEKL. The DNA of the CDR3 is TGCGCCAGCAGCCAAGATTCCGCCGGAACTGAAGCTTTCTTT. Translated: CASSQDSAGTEAFF.

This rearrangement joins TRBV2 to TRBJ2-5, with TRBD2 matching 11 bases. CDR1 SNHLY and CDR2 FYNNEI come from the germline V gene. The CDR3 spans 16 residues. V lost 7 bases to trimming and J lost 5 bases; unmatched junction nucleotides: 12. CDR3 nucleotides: TGTGCCAGCAAGGCTCTACTAGCGGGAGTGGGGGAGACCCAGTACTTC. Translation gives CASKALLAGVGETQYF.

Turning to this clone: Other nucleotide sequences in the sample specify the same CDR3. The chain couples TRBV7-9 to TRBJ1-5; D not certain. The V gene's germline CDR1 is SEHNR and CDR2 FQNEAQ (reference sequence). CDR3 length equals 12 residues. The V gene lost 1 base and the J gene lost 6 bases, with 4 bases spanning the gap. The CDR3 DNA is TGTGCCAGCAGCTTAGGGGTTCAGCCCCAGCATTTT. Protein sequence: CASSLGVQPQHF.

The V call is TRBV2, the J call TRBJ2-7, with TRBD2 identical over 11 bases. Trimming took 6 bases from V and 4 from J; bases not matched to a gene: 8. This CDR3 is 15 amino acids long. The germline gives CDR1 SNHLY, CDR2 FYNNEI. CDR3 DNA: TGTGCCAGCAGCTCCACTAGCGGGGGAATATACGAGCAGTACTTC. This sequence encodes CASSSTSGGIYEQYF.

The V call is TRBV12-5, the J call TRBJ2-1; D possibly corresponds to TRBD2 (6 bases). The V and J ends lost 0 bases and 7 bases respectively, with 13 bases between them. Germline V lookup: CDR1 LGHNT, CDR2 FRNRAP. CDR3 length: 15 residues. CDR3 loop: CASGLVRWGENEQFF. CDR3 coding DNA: TGTGCTAGTGGTTTGGTACGGTGGGGGGAGAATGAGCAGTTCTTC.

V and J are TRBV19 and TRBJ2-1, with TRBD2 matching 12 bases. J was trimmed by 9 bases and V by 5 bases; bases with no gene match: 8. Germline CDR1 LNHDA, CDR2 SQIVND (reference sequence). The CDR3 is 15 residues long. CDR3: CASSLTSGSLGEQFF. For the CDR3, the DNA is TGTGCCAGTAGTTTGACTAGCGGGAGCCTCGGTGAGCAGTTCTTC.

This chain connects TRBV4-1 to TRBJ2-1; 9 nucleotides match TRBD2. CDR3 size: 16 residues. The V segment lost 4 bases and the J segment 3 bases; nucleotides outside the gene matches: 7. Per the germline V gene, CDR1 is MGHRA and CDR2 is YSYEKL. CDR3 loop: CASSPMGLANYNEQFF. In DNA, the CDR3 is TGCGCCAGCAGCCCCATGGGACTAGCCAACTACAATGAGCAGTTCTTC.

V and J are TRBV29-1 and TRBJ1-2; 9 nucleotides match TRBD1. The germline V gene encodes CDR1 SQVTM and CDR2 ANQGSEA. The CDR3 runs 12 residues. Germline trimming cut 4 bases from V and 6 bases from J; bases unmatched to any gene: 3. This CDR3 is CSVGDRENGYTF. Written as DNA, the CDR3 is TGCAGCGTTGGGGACAGGGAGAATGGCTACACCTTC.

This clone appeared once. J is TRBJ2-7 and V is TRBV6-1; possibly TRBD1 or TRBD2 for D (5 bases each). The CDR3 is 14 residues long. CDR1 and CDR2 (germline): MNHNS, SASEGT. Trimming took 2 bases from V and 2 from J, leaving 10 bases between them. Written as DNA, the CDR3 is TGTGCCAGCAGTGAACGGGACCTTGCCTACGAGCAGTACTTC. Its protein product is CASSERDLAYEQYF.

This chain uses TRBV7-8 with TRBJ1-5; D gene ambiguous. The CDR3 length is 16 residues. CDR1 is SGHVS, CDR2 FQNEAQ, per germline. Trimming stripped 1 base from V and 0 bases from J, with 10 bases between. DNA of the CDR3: TGTGCCAGCAGCTTAGAAGTGTCAGTTAGCAATCAGCCCCAGCATTTT. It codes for CASSLEVSVSNQPQHF.

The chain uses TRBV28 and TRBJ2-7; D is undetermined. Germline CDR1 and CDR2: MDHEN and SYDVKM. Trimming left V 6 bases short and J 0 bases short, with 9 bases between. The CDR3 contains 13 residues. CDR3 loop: CASRRPSSYEQYF. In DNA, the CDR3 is TGTGCCAGCAGGCGCCCATCCTCCTACGAGCAGTACTTC.